This passage covers 29 T cell receptor beta chains from one sample sequenced in a study of cytomegalovirus exposure and HLA in healthy donors. 60 Vbeta and 13 Jbeta primers were used in PCR. Libraries were prepared by immunoSEQ multiplex PCR; TCRdb keeps only in-frame clonotypes and omits some of them. The sample carries 99,000 or so clones, around three quarters recorded once. Input material: PBMCs. All receptors derive from a woman aged 18-30 years in good health and CMV-seropositive.

This clone came up once. The chain has TRBV7-9 and TRBJ2-1; D might be TRBD2 (5 bases). The CDR3 length is 16 residues. In germline, CDR1 is SEHNR, CDR2 FQNEAQ (reference sequence). Trimming shortened V by 0 bases and J by 2 bases, and 11 bases separated the two germline ends. CDR3 sequence reads: CASSLAGVFAYNEQFF. Written as DNA, the CDR3 is TGTGCCAGCAGCTTAGCGGGAGTATTCGCCTACAATGAGCAGTTCTTC.

The chain carries TRBV5-8 and TRBJ2-3; TRBD2 matches 11 bases. Germline V gene data show CDR1 as SGHTS and CDR2 as YDEGEE. Germline trimming cut 4 bases from V and 4 bases from J; bases unmatched to any gene: 8. The CDR3 is 16 residues long. The CDR3 DNA follows: TGTGCCAGCAGCCCCGCGACTAGCGGGATATCAGATACGCAGTATTTT. Translation: CASSPATSGISDTQYF. Variable domain in full (rest from reference TRBV5-8 and TRBJ2-3): EAGVTQSPTHLIKTRGQQATLRCSPISGHTSVYWYQQALGLGLQFLLWYDEGEERNRGNFPPRFSGRQFPNYSSELNVNALELEDSALYLCASSPATSGISDTQYFGPGTRLTVL.

This clone was seen a few times. The chain carries TRBV5-1 and TRBJ2-1; 11 positions agree with TRBD1. There are 16 residues in the CDR3. Germline CDR1 SGHRS, CDR2 YFSETQ. The V segment lost 4 bases and the J segment 2 bases; nucleotides outside the gene matches: 5. The CDR3 bases are TGCGCCAGCAGCGGAGGGACAGGGGGGCCCTACAATGAGCAGTTCTTC. The encoded protein is CASSGGTGGPYNEQFF.

The chain couples TRBV14 to TRBJ1-1; D gene unclear. V lost 4 bases, J lost 4 bases, and 7 bases lay in between. This CDR3 has 12 amino acids. Germline CDR1 and CDR2: SGHDN and FVKESK. Here the CDR3 DNA reads TGTGCCAGCAGCCCTTCGTCCACTGAAGCTTTCTTT. This translates into CASSPSSTEAFF.

A few counts support this clone. V is TRBV1 and J is TRBJ1-1; whether TRBD1, the table's D call, matches the DNA was not checked. TRBV1 is designated a pseudogene. The length of the CDR3 is 16 residues. CDR3 in amino acids: CTSSQMWIRGNTEAFF. The CDR3 nucleotides read TGCACCAGCAGCCAAATGTGGATTAGGGGTAACACTGAAGCTTTCTTT.

This clone came up once. The CDR3 does not end in the conserved phenylalanine or tryptophan, so this is likely a read error. The chain has TRBV2 and TRBJ2-2; D possibly corresponds to TRBD2 (6 bases). Germline V lookup: CDR1 SNHLY, CDR2 FYNNEI. Deletions cut 11 bases from V and 7 bases from J, with 17 bases between. The CDR3 has 13 amino acids. CDR3 nucleotides: TGTGCCGCTCGGGGGAGTATTAGCGGGGAGCTGTTTGTT. Translating gives CAARGSISGELFV.

The chain carries TRBV2 and TRBJ2-6, with 8 bases aligning to TRBD1. In germline, CDR1 is SNHLY, CDR2 FYNNEI. This CDR3 region has 17 residues. After removal of 5 bases from V and 0 bases from J, the junction contained 6 bases not matched to a gene. DNA for the CDR3: TGTGCCAGCAGTCCTACAGGGGGAGACTCTGGGGCCAACGTCCTGACTTTC. It specifies CASSPTGGDSGANVLTF.

This clone was recorded only once. The CDR3 loop reads CASSPPGLAGFEQYF. DNA of the CDR3: TGTGCCAGCAGCCCACCGGGACTAGCGGGATTCGAGCAGTACTTC. V usage is TRBV13 and J usage is TRBJ2-7; 13 nucleotides match TRBD2. V shed 5 bases, J shed 6 bases, and the junction held 7 bases outside the gene matches. The CDR3 runs to 15 residues. Germline assignment: CDR1 PRHDT and CDR2 FYEKMQ (reference sequence).

This clone was detected only once. The chain recombines TRBV29-1 with TRBJ2-1; the match to TRBD1 covers 9 bases. The length of the CDR3 is 15 residues. V shed 7 bases, J shed 7 bases, and the junction held 14 bases outside the gene matches. Germline CDR1 reads SQVTM; CDR2 reads ANQGSEA. The CDR3 here is CSAGGVEQGANEQFF. The CDR3 DNA reads as TGCAGCGCCGGGGGTGTGGAACAGGGGGCGAATGAGCAGTTCTTC.

The gene calls are TRBV25-1 and TRBJ1-6, with no clear D. Deletions cut 6 bases from V and 7 bases from J, with 10 bases between. Germline CDR1 reads MGHDK; CDR2 reads SYGVNS. The CDR3 spans 13 residues. The CDR3 reads CASSSYGNSPLHF. In nucleotides, the CDR3 is TGTGCCAGCAGCAGTTACGGGAATTCACCCCTCCACTTT. Complete variable domain (other parts from reference TRBV25-1 and TRBJ1-6): EADIYQTPRYLVIGTGKKITLECSQTMGHDKMYWYQQDPGMELHLIHYSYGVNSTEKGDLSSESTVSRIRTEHFPLTLESARPSHTSQYLCASSSYGNSPLHFGNGTRLTVT.

This clone appeared once. V is TRBV6-6 and J is TRBJ1-1; D is ambiguous. The CDR3 sequence is 12 residues long. Per germline, CDR1 MNHNY and CDR2 SVGAGI (reference sequence). V gave up 7 bases and J gave up 1 base, with 7 bases separating them. In nucleotides, the CDR3 is TGTGCCAGCAACTTGAGGAACACTGAAGCTTTCTTT. Translated: CASNLRNTEAFF.

Remarks on this clone: Sequence at one end of the junction differs from germline and may be a read error. V usage is TRBV2 and J usage is TRBJ2-6; D not certain. Per the germline V gene, CDR1 is SNHLY and CDR2 is FYNNEI. The CDR3 is 19 residues long. DNA of the CDR3: TGTGCCAGCAGTTTTTCCGAGAGTCCCATTAGCTCTAGGGCCAACGTCCTGACTTTC. It specifies CASSFSESPISSRANVLTF.

The chain carries TRBV27 and TRBJ2-2; 11 nucleotides line up with TRBD1. Germline CDR1 MNHEY, CDR2 SMNVEV (reference sequence). The CDR3 covers 18 residues. Germline trimming cut 2 bases from V and 4 bases from J; bases unmatched to any gene: 9. The CDR3 nucleotides read TGTGCCAGCAGTTTAAGCTCCCCGGGACAGGGGGGCACCGGGGAGCTGTTTTTT. Protein sequence: CASSLSSPGQGGTGELFF.

The rearrangement joins TRBV7-2 to TRBJ1-1; tentatively, D is TRBD1 (6 bases). Looked up from germline, CDR1 is SGHTA and CDR2 is FQGNSA. The V end lost 5 bases, the J end lost 1 base, and 11 bases lay between the germline ends. The CDR3 has 14 residues. CDR3: CASSNRQANTEAFF. CDR3 bases: TGTGCCAGCAGCAACCGACAGGCGAACACTGAAGCTTTCTTT.

The chain uses TRBV6-1 and TRBJ2-7; TRBD1 aligns across 7 bases. Germline CDR1 reads MNHNS; CDR2 reads SASEGT. The CDR3 is made up of 12 amino acids. V lost 6 bases and J lost 6; bases outside the gene matches: 5. The CDR3 DNA is TGTGCCAGCAGACTGACAGGGTTCGAGCAGTACTTC. This encodes CASRLTGFEQYF.

The chain employs TRBV2 and TRBJ1-2; D remains ambiguous. Germline assignment: CDR1 SNHLY and CDR2 FYNNEI. Trimming left V 4 bases short and J 2 bases short, with 14 bases between. The CDR3 covers 15 residues. CDR3 protein: CASSVIQSPNYGYTF. The CDR3 DNA is TGTGCCAGCAGTGTAATACAGTCTCCCAACTATGGCTACACCTTC.

The chain carries TRBV13 and TRBJ1-1, with D tentatively TRBD1 (5 bases). V lost 3 bases, J lost 1 base, and 9 bases lay in between. CDR1 and CDR2 from the germline V gene are PRHDT and FYEKMQ (reference sequence). The CDR3 runs to 14 residues. Here the CDR3 reads CASSFRGGNTEAFF. The CDR3 nucleotides read TGTGCCAGCAGCTTCCGCGGGGGGAACACTGAAGCTTTCTTT. The full variable domain, rest sourced from reference TRBV13 and TRBJ1-1, is AAGVIQSPRHLIKEKRETATLKCYPIPRHDTVYWYQQGPGQDPQFLISFYEKMQSDKGSIPDRFSAQQFSDYHSELNMSSLELGDSALYFCASSFRGGNTEAFFGQGTRLTVV.

This clone has only a few counts. The rearrangement uses TRBV5-4 and TRBJ1-1; 7 bases map to TRBD1. J was trimmed by 5 bases and V by 4 bases; bases with no gene match: 11. The length of the CDR3 is 15 residues. The V gene's germline CDR1 is SGHNT and CDR2 YYREEE (reference sequence). Written as DNA, the CDR3 is TGTGCCAGCAGCCCGACGGGACAGACGGGAACTGAAGCTTTCTTT. This gives the protein CASSPTGQTGTEAFF.

V usage is TRBV27 and J usage is TRBJ2-3; D is undetermined. Germline CDR1 is MNHEY and CDR2 is SMNVEV (reference sequence). There are 14 residues in the CDR3. Trimming took off 1 base at V and 2 bases at J, with 7 bases between the two ends. In DNA, the CDR3 is TGTGCCAGCAGTTTATGGGCCTACACAGATACGCAGTATTTT. It is translated as CASSLWAYTDTQYF.

V and J are TRBV30 and TRBJ1-1; D is unresolved. Trimming removed 2 bases from V and 4 bases from J, with 23 bases in between. This CDR3 is 17 amino acids long. The germline V gene encodes CDR1 GTSNPN and CDR2 SVGIG (reference sequence). This CDR3 reads CAWSLNWVRAVRTEAFF. CDR3 in DNA: TGTGCCTGGAGTCTAAATTGGGTGCGGGCTGTCCGCACTGAAGCTTTCTTT.

V gene TRBV5-6 combines with J gene TRBJ2-7, with D possibly being TRBD2 (7 bases). This CDR3 has 15 residues. Trimming removed 4 bases from V and 2 bases from J, with 16 bases in between. The germline gives CDR1 SGHDT, CDR2 YYEEEE. The CDR3 DNA follows: TGTGCCAGCAGCCACTGGGGGGGCACCGCCTACGAGCAGTACTTC. This codes for CASSHWGGTAYEQYF. Based on the CDR3 plus reference TRBV5-6 and TRBJ2-7, the full variable domain is DAGVTQSPTHLIKTRGQQVTLRCSPKSGHDTVSWYQQALGQGPQFIFQYYEEEERQRGNFPDRFSGHQFPNYSSELNVNALLLGDSALYLCASSHWGGTAYEQYFGPGTRLTVT.

This chain uses TRBV5-1 with TRBJ2-3; TRBD2 aligns across 12 bases. CDR1 and CDR2 (germline): SGHRS, YFSETQ. The V segment lost 5 bases and the J segment 3 bases; nucleotides outside the gene matches: 1. The CDR3 has 14 residues. As DNA, the CDR3 is TGCGCCAGCAGAGGACTAGCGGGAACAGATACGCAGTATTTT. It codes for CASRGLAGTDTQYF.

This rearrangement joins TRBV9 to TRBJ2-5; 8 bases align to TRBD1. With V trimmed by 0 bases and J by 5 bases, 6 bases remained unmatched. This CDR3 is built from 15 residues. CDR1 is SGDLS and CDR2 is YYNGEE in the germline V gene. DNA for the CDR3: TGTGCCAGCAGCGTAGGGGGCACAGGGGGGGAGACCCAGTACTTC. It translates to CASSVGGTGGETQYF.

V usage is TRBV5-8 and J usage is TRBJ2-6; a weak D match, TRBD2 (7 bases). The CDR3 is 18 amino acids. Trimming removed 3 bases at V and 0 bases at J, with 16 bases between. The germline gives CDR1 SGHTS, CDR2 YDEGEE. The CDR3 DNA is TGTGCCAGCAGCTGGAGAGGGGGGGTCGGCTCTGGGGCCAACGTCCTGACTTTC. Amino acid sequence: CASSWRGGVGSGANVLTF.

This clone appeared a few times. The chain recombines TRBV5-5 with TRBJ1-1; D uncertain. In germline, CDR1 is SGHKS, CDR2 YYEKEE (reference sequence). The CDR3 covers 14 residues. The germline V and J ends were trimmed by 0 bases and 0 bases, with 6 bases remaining between them. The CDR3, as DNA: TGTGCCAGCAGCTTGGGGCATATGAACACTGAAGCTTTCTTT. It yields the protein CASSLGHMNTEAFF.

As DNA, the CDR3 is TGTGCCAGCGGACCGCCCGCGGGAGGGGCGCACAATGAGCAGTTCTTC. This translates into CASGPPAGGAHNEQFF. V and J are TRBV28 and TRBJ2-1; 9 bases match TRBD2. Germline assignment: CDR1 MDHEN and CDR2 SYDVKM. The CDR3 consists of 16 residues. J was trimmed by 5 bases and V by 8 bases; bases with no gene match: 13.

The rearrangement uses TRBV9 and TRBJ1-1, with D possibly matching TRBD1 (5 bases). The CDR3 loop spans 15 amino acids. Per germline, CDR1 SGDLS and CDR2 YYNGEE. V lost 6 bases to trimming and J lost 0 bases, with 15 bases between them. The CDR3 coding sequence is TGTGCCAGCACCCGTTCTGGGGGGGTGAACACTGAAGCTTTCTTT. This encodes CASTRSGGVNTEAFF.

The chain links TRBV28 to TRBJ2-1, with D perhaps matching TRBD1 (6 bases). CDR1 is MDHEN, CDR2 SYDVKM, per germline. V lost 5 bases, J lost 4 bases, and 9 bases lay in between. The CDR3 sequence is 13 residues long. CDR3 sequence reads: CASSPGTYNEQFF. The CDR3 DNA is TGTGCCAGCAGTCCCGGGACATACAATGAGCAGTTCTTC.

CDR3 bases: TGTGCCAGCAGGCGGACTAGCGAGTACGAGCAGTACTTC. Its protein is CASRRTSEYEQYF. V usage is TRBV28 and J usage is TRBJ2-7; 9 bases are a match to TRBD2. With V trimmed by 6 bases and J by 4 bases, 4 bases remained unmatched. This CDR3 comprises 13 residues. Germline assignment: CDR1 MDHEN and CDR2 SYDVKM.